This passage covers 15 T cell receptor beta chains from one sample sequenced in a study of OX40 agonist ivuxolimab in advanced cancers. Libraries were prepared by immunoSEQ multiplex PCR; TCRdb keeps only in-frame clonotypes and omits some of them. In the table there are some 39,000 clones, around 85% of which are singletons. Sequenced material: CD4+ or CD8+ T cells sorted from blood, taken in a trial of the OX40 agonist ivuxolimab. The receptors were gathered from an adult with an advanced solid tumor such as melanoma, head and neck, liver or kidney cancer.

This clone was found once. The gene calls are TRBV6-6 and TRBJ2-1, with 11 positions matching TRBD2. Germline V lookup: CDR1 MNHNY, CDR2 SVGAGI (reference sequence). The CDR3 is 16 residues long. V was pared by 4 bases and J by 3 bases, with 5 bases of the junction left unmatched. CDR3 in amino acids: CASSSTGTSGYNEQFF. For the CDR3, the DNA is TGTGCCAGCAGTTCCACTGGGACTAGCGGCTACAATGAGCAGTTCTTC.

To note about this clone: This same CDR3 is encoded by further DNA sequences in the sample. The gene calls are TRBV18 and TRBJ1-2; 7 bases are shared with TRBD1. The CDR3 runs to 14 residues. J lost 3 bases, V lost 1 base, and 2 bases had no gene match. Germline V gene data show CDR1 as KGHSH and CDR2 as LQKENI. The DNA for the CDR3 is TGTGCCAGCTCACCACTCGACAGGGACTATGGCTACACCTTC. As protein: CASSPLDRDYGYTF.

This clone was seen only a few times. The chain has TRBV2 and TRBJ2-7, with a possible D match to TRBD1 (6 bases). This CDR3 has 13 residues. V lost 7 bases and J lost 3, with 13 bases in between. The germline gives CDR1 SNHLY, CDR2 FYNNEI. In DNA form, the CDR3 reads TGTGCCAGCATTCGGGAACAGGGCTACGAGCAGTACTTC. Protein sequence: CASIREQGYEQYF.

The chain links TRBV30 to TRBJ1-2; 8 bases map to TRBD1. The CDR3 is 14 amino acids. Per the germline V gene, CDR1 is GTSNPN and CDR2 is SVGIG (reference sequence). Losses at the gene ends were 2 bases for V and 8 bases for J; bases not matched to a gene: 10. The CDR3 reads CAWSLGQGAIGYTF. Written as DNA, the CDR3 is TGTGCCTGGAGTTTGGGGCAGGGGGCAATCGGCTACACCTTC.

This chain joins TRBV7-3 and TRBJ1-1; 8 bases map to TRBD1. The V gene's germline CDR1 is SGHTA and CDR2 FQGTGA. V trimming: 8 bases; J trimming: 4 bases; junction bases outside the gene matches: 9. This CDR3 spans 14 amino acids. CDR3 region: CASAPQGVGTEAFF. The CDR3 DNA follows: TGTGCCAGCGCGCCACAGGGGGTAGGCACTGAAGCTTTCTTT. Using reference TRBV7-3 and TRBJ1-1 for the parts outside the CDR3, the full variable domain is GAGVSQTPSNKVTEKGKYVELRCDPISGHTALYWYRQSLGQGPEFLIYFQGTGAADDSGLPNDRFFAVRPEGSVSTLKIQRTERGDSAVYLCASAPQGVGTEAFFGQGTRLTVV.

The chain carries TRBV19 and TRBJ2-7; TRBD1 matches 7 bases. The V and J ends lost 6 bases and 2 bases, in that order; junction bases with no gene match: 4. The CDR3 has 13 amino acids. CDR1 LNHDA and CDR2 SQIVND come from the germline V gene (reference sequence). The CDR3 reads CASRETGTYEQYF. Here the CDR3 DNA reads TGTGCCAGTAGAGAGACAGGGACCTACGAGCAGTACTTC.

The chain recombines TRBV5-1 with TRBJ2-1; no firm D call. Germline CDR1 SGHRS, CDR2 YFSETQ. Trimming removed 0 bases at V and 3 bases at J, with 10 bases between. This CDR3 region has 15 residues. The CDR3 DNA follows: TGCGCCAGCAGCTTGGCCAAGCTGATCTACAATGAGCAGTTCTTC. It codes for CASSLAKLIYNEQFF.

The CDR3: CASSPSGAPYNEQFF. The CDR3 nucleotides read TGTGCCAGCAGTCCTAGCGGGGCCCCCTACAATGAGCAGTTCTTC. This sequence joins TRBV7-9 and TRBJ2-1; 9 nucleotides match TRBD2. The ends lost 6 bases at V and 2 bases at J; junction bases unmatched: 5. The CDR3 is made up of 15 amino acids. From germline, CDR1 is SEHNR and CDR2 FQNEAQ (reference sequence).

This chain connects TRBV19 to TRBJ2-2; 11 nucleotides line up with TRBD2. Per germline, CDR1 LNHDA and CDR2 SQIVND (reference sequence). The CDR3 extends over 14 amino acids. The CDR3 is CVTTSGGWAGELFF. Written as DNA, the CDR3 is TGTGTCACAACTAGCGGGGGTTGGGCCGGGGAGCTGTTTTTT. The whole variable domain, filled in from reference TRBV19 and TRBJ2-2, reads DGGITQSPKYLFRKEGQNVTLSCEQNLNHDAMYWYRQDPGQGLRLIYYSQIVNDFQKGDIAEGYSVSREKKESFPLTVTSAQKNPTAFYLCVTTSGGWAGELFFGEGSRLTVL.

The V call is TRBV5-1, the J call TRBJ1-1; TRBD1 matches at 8 bases. The germline V gene has CDR1 SGHRS and CDR2 YFSETQ. The CDR3 spans 16 residues. The V gene end was trimmed by 5 bases and the J gene end by 6 bases; junction bases not matched to a gene: 15. The CDR3: CASSPNVGQGGAEAFF. CDR3 DNA sequence: TGCGCCAGCAGTCCAAACGTAGGACAGGGTGGGGCTGAAGCTTTCTTT.

A few counts support this clone. V is TRBV7-8 and J is TRBJ2-5; 12 nucleotides line up with TRBD2. The germline gives CDR1 SGHVS, CDR2 FQNEAQ. V lost 2 bases, J lost 5 bases, and 6 bases stayed unmatched. CDR3 length: 16 residues. Here the CDR3 DNA reads TGTGCCAGCAGCTTAACCGGACTAGCGGGGTGGGAGACCCAGTACTTC. This sequence encodes CASSLTGLAGWETQYF. Full variable domain (missing parts from reference TRBV7-8 and TRBJ2-5): GAGVSQSPRYKVAKRGQDVALRCDPISGHVSLFWYQQALGQGPEFLTYFQNEAQLDKSGLPSDRFFAERPEGSVSTLKIQRTQQEDSAVYLCASSLTGLAGWETQYFGPGTRLLVL.

The V and J genes are TRBV5-1 and TRBJ2-7; D uncertain. Per the germline V gene, CDR1 is SGHRS and CDR2 is YFSETQ. V dropped 1 base and J dropped 0 bases, with 11 bases sitting between them. The CDR3 runs 15 residues. CDR3 sequence: CASSLTTAPSYEQYF. The DNA of the CDR3 is TGCGCCAGCAGCTTGACGACTGCCCCCTCCTACGAGCAGTACTTC.

J is TRBJ1-4 and V is TRBV19; TRBD1 might be the D (5 bases). V gave up 8 bases and J gave up 3 bases, with 16 bases separating them. The CDR3 sequence is 15 residues long. Germline values: CDR1 LNHDA, CDR2 SQIVND (reference sequence). CDR3 DNA sequence: TGTGCCAGTGAAAGTCGGGACGATTCTAATGAAAAACTGTTTTTT. Amino acids: CASESRDDSNEKLFF.

The chain uses TRBV6-6 and TRBJ2-2; D uncertain. Germline CDR1 reads MNHNY; CDR2 reads SVGAGI (reference sequence). This CDR3 is built from 15 residues. The CDR3 nucleotides are TGTGCGATTACCTCCGGCCACCCCGACACCGGGGAGCTGTTTTTT. Amino acids: CAITSGHPDTGELFF.

This chain links TRBV7-7 with TRBJ2-1; 11 nucleotides align to TRBD2. V shed 1 base and J 10 bases; nucleotides not matched to a gene: 6. The CDR3 is 15 amino acids. Germline V gives CDR1 SSHAT, CDR2 FNYEAQ (reference sequence). CDR3 residues: CASSLDSSGGPEQFF. CDR3 nucleotide sequence: TGTGCCAGCAGCTTAGATTCTAGCGGGGGGCCGGAGCAGTTCTTC.